This entry features one T cell receptor beta chain sequence. Its antigen is unknown. The data were taken from a study of cytomegalovirus exposure and HLA in healthy donors. Notes on the study in general: Rare TCR sequences predominated, though certain public TCRs were found in many donors. In vitro testing confirmed three CMV-associated chains as specific for CMV antigens.

Trimming took 6 bases from V and 1 from J, leaving 9 bases between them. Germline-derived CDR1 and CDR2 are SNHLY and FYNNEI. The CDR3 spans 14 residues. Sequencing was performed with immunoSEQ multiplex PCR; in TCRdb, only in-frame clones are kept and a portion is missing. The sample shows around 69,000 clones, 95% to 96% of them seen only once. This TCR was recovered from a woman aged 18 to 35 in good health and CMV-seropositive. The material sequenced was PBMCs. J is TRBJ2-2 and V is TRBV2; no clear D. The chain's CDR3 is CASSLGGNTGELFF. CDR3 DNA sequence: TGTGCCAGCAGCTTAGGCGGGAACACCGGGGAGCTGTTTTTT. The complete variable domain, with remaining parts taken from reference TRBV2 and TRBJ2-2, reads EPEVTQTPSHQVTQMGQEVILRCVPISNHLYFYWYRQILGQKVEFLVSFYNNEISEKSEIFDDQFSVERPDGSNFTLKIRSTKLEDSAMYFCASSLGGNTGELFFGEGSRLTVL.